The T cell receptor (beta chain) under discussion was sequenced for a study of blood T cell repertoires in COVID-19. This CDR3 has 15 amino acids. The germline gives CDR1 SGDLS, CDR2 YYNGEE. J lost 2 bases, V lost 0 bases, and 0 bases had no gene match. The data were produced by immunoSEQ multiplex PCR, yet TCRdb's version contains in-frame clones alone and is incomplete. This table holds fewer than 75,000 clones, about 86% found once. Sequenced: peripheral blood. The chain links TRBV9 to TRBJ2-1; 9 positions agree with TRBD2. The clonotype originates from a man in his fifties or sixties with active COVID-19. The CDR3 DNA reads TGTGCCAGCAGCGTAGGCGGGGGGGCCTACAATGAGCAGTTCTTC. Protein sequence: CASSVGGGAYNEQFF.